This is a list of T cell receptor beta chains from one sample in a study of vaccination and CD4 T cells after COVID-19. No antigen has been assigned to these receptors. TCRdb itself ran the PCR reads through MiXCR, one entry per CDR3 protein. The sample holds several thousand distinct CDR3 sequences, around half seen once. The source material was CD4+ T cells from blood, cultured in vitro. The receptors derive from a human donor in good health. Both conserved end residues are part of each CDR3. Fields, in order: CDR3 DNA, CDR3 protein, J gene, V gene, D gene, clone size, CDR3 length. The D gene is left open where the match is weak. Only some rows state a clone size, as once, few, many or a class for expanded clones.

CDR3nt: TGTGCCAGCAGACCTACCGGGTCAGGCATCTGGTCCTACGAGCAGTACTTC
CDR3aa: CASRPTGSGIWSYEQYF
j_gene: TRBJ2-7
v_gene: TRBV6-2/TRBV6-3
d_gene: .
abundance: few
len: 17

CDR3nt: TGTGCCAGCAGCCCCCGGACTAGCGGAAATGAGCAGTTCTTC
CDR3aa: CASSPRTSGNEQFF
j_gene: TRBJ2-1
v_gene: TRBV9
d_gene: TRBD2
abundance: .
len: 14

CDR3nt: TGTGCCAGTAGTGTGAGACAGGGCAGTACCACTGAAGCTTTCTTT
CDR3aa: CASSVRQGSTTEAFF
j_gene: TRBJ1-1
v_gene: TRBV19
d_gene: TRBD1
abundance: .
len: 15

CDR3nt: TGCAGTGCTAGAGATCCGGGCTCTGGAAACATCATATATTTT
CDR3aa: CSARDPGSGNIIYF
j_gene: TRBJ1-3
v_gene: TRBV20-1
d_gene: .
abundance: .
len: 14

CDR3nt: TGTGCCAGCATCGCCCAGGGTCCCTACGAGCAGTACTTC
CDR3aa: CASIAQGPYEQYF
j_gene: TRBJ2-7
v_gene: TRBV6-2/TRBV6-3
d_gene: .
abundance: .
len: 13

CDR3nt: TGTGCCTGGGCGATACAGGAGGATCAGCCCCAGCATTTT
CDR3aa: CAWAIQEDQPQHF
j_gene: TRBJ1-5
v_gene: TRBV30
d_gene: .
abundance: few
len: 13

CDR3nt: TGTGCCAGCAGCGCCGACAGTCTATCCTACGAGCAGTACTTC
CDR3aa: CASSADSLSYEQYF
j_gene: TRBJ2-7
v_gene: TRBV7-9
d_gene: .
abundance: .
len: 14

CDR3nt: TGTGCCAGCAGCGGGGTACTCTCCCGGTACAATGAGCAGTTCTTC
CDR3aa: CASSGVLSRYNEQFF
j_gene: TRBJ2-1
v_gene: TRBV7-2
d_gene: .
abundance: .
len: 15

CDR3nt: TGTGCCAGCAGCTTGGTACCCGTATTGACCGCCGGGGAGCTGTTTTTT
CDR3aa: CASSLVPVLTAGELFF
j_gene: TRBJ2-2
v_gene: TRBV7-9
d_gene: .
abundance: .
len: 16

CDR3nt: TGTGCCAGCAGCTCACTGACTAGCGGGGGGACGGCCAAAAACATTCAGTACTTC
CDR3aa: CASSSLTSGGTAKNIQYF
j_gene: TRBJ2-4
v_gene: TRBV11-2
d_gene: TRBD2
abundance: few
len: 18

CDR3nt: TGTGCCAGCAGTTTAGCGGGACACCCTAACTATGGCTACACCTTC
CDR3aa: CASSLAGHPNYGYTF
j_gene: TRBJ1-2
v_gene: TRBV12-3/TRBV12-4
d_gene: .
abundance: .
len: 15

CDR3nt: TGTGCCAGCACCCGACCCCGGGAAAACCCTGGGTGTAACACTGAAGCTTTCTTT
CDR3aa: CASTRPRENPGCNTEAFF
j_gene: TRBJ1-1
v_gene: TRBV6-4
d_gene: .
abundance: .
len: 18

CDR3nt: TGTGCCAGTAGTATCAGGGACAGGGGACGGGCTGAAGCTTTCTTT
CDR3aa: CASSIRDRGRAEAFF
j_gene: TRBJ1-1
v_gene: TRBV19
d_gene: TRBD1
abundance: .
len: 15

CDR3nt: TGCAGTGCTAGCCTAGCGGGGGGGTTCGCAGATACGCAGTATTTT
CDR3aa: CSASLAGGFADTQYF
j_gene: TRBJ2-3
v_gene: TRBV20-1
d_gene: TRBD2
abundance: few
len: 15

CDR3nt: TGTGCCAGCAGGCACCGGGACACCACCTACAATGAGCAGTTCTTC
CDR3aa: CASRHRDTTYNEQFF
j_gene: TRBJ2-1
v_gene: TRBV6-1
d_gene: .
abundance: few
len: 15

CDR3nt: TGTGCCAGCAGCTTAGGGGGCTGGGAGCAGTACTTC
CDR3aa: CASSLGGWEQYF
j_gene: TRBJ2-7
v_gene: TRBV7-6
d_gene: .
abundance: few
len: 12

CDR3nt: TGTGCCAGCAGTAAAATCTGGCTTACTCTGAACGGACAGCCCCAGCATTTT
CDR3aa: CASSKIWLTLNGQPQHF
j_gene: TRBJ1-5
v_gene: TRBV21-1
d_gene: .
abundance: .
len: 17

CDR3nt: TGCGCCAGCAGCCCGGACGGGGTTCTGTCTGGGGCCAACGTCCTGACTTTC
CDR3aa: CASSPDGVLSGANVLTF
j_gene: TRBJ2-6
v_gene: TRBV5-1
d_gene: .
abundance: few
len: 17

CDR3nt: TGCAGTGCTACCCCGTTATTTGGACCGGAGGGGGAGCTGTTTTTT
CDR3aa: CSATPLFGPEGELFF
j_gene: TRBJ2-2
v_gene: TRBV20-1
d_gene: .
abundance: few
len: 15

CDR3nt: TGTGCCAGCAGCGCTGGGGACAGATCGAATTCACCCCTCCACTTT
CDR3aa: CASSAGDRSNSPLHF
j_gene: TRBJ1-6
v_gene: TRBV9
d_gene: TRBD1
abundance: .
len: 15

CDR3nt: TGTGCCAGCAGGCTAGGGTTAGCGGGGGGGCCAGAGACCCAGTACTTC
CDR3aa: CASRLGLAGGPETQYF
j_gene: TRBJ2-5
v_gene: TRBV6-1
d_gene: TRBD2
abundance: .
len: 16

CDR3nt: TGTGCCAGTAGTATAGCGAACACGATGAACACTGAAGCTTTCTTT
CDR3aa: CASSIANTMNTEAFF
j_gene: TRBJ1-1
v_gene: TRBV19
d_gene: .
abundance: .
len: 15

CDR3nt: TGTGCCAGCACTAGCGGGGATTACAATGAGCAGTTCTTC
CDR3aa: CASTSGDYNEQFF
j_gene: TRBJ2-1
v_gene: TRBV6-1
d_gene: TRBD2
abundance: .
len: 13

CDR3nt: TGCGCCAGCAGCTTGGAAGGGGGAAATCAGCCCCAGCATTTT
CDR3aa: CASSLEGGNQPQHF
j_gene: TRBJ1-5
v_gene: TRBV5-1
d_gene: .
abundance: few
len: 14